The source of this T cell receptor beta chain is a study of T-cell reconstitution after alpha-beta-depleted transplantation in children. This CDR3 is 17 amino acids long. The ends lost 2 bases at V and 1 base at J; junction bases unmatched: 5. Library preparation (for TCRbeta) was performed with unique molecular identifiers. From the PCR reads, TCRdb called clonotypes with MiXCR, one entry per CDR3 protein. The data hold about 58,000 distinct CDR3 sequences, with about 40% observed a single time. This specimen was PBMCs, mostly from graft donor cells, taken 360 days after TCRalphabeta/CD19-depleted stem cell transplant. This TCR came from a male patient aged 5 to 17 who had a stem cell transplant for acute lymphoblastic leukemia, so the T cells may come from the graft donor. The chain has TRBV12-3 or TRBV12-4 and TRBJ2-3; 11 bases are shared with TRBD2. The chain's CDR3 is CASSLIGGLAGTDTQYF. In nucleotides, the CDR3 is TGTGCCAGCAGTTTAATCGGGGGACTAGCGGGCACAGATACGCAGTATTTT.